This entry lists 32 T cell receptor beta chains sequenced from one sample in a study of blood T cell repertoires in COVID-19 (dated by TCRdb to about 2020). Preparation of the library involved the immunoSEQ multiplex PCR assay. The source is immuneACCESS, and TCRdb retained only in-frame sequences with V and J called. Part of the clones is not carried over; for the studies checked, unresolved V genes explain less than half of this, and the remainder is unexplained. The table for this sample lists roughly 66,000 clones; about 90% of them were counted only once. Jointly, the top ten make up under 8.5% of the sample. Sequenced sample: peripheral blood. The receptor set was obtained from a human donor in a cohort sampled during active COVID-19.

The chain carries TRBV5-1 and TRBJ2-3; D is perhaps TRBD1 (6 bases). CDR3 size: 14 residues. Germline-derived CDR1 and CDR2 are SGHRS and YFSETQ. Trimming removed 0 bases at V and 4 bases at J, with 9 bases between. The CDR3 nucleotides read TGCGCCAGCAGCTTGGCGACAGGTTCAGATACGCAGTATTTT. Its translation is CASSLATGSDTQYF.

The genes are TRBV7-3 and TRBJ2-7; TRBD2 is a possible D gene (7 bases). V was shortened by 2 bases and J by 2 bases, with 13 bases between the two germline ends. The germline V gene encodes CDR1 SGHTA and CDR2 FQGTGA. The CDR3 is made up of 15 amino acids. The CDR3 reads CASSLSSGDTYEQYF. DNA of the CDR3: TGTGCCAGCAGCTTATCCAGCGGGGACACCTACGAGCAGTACTTC.

Notes on this clone: Other DNA sequences in this sample translate to the same CDR3. The rearrangement links TRBV5-4 to TRBJ2-2, with 10 bases fitting TRBD1. J was trimmed by 4 bases and V by 2 bases; bases with no gene match: 2. CDR1 and CDR2 from the germline V gene are SGHNT and YYREEE (reference sequence). The CDR3 contains 15 residues. CDR3 coding DNA: TGTGCCAGCAGCTTAGGACAGGGGGGCACCGGGGAGCTGTTTTTT. Amino acids: CASSLGQGGTGELFF.

The chain joins TRBV3-1 (or the pseudogene TRBV3-2) to TRBJ1-4; TRBD1 matches 11 bases. J lost 10 bases, V lost 0 bases, and 4 bases had no gene match. Germline V gives CDR1 LGHDT, CDR2 YNNKEL (reference sequence). The CDR3 consists of 15 residues. As DNA, the CDR3 is TGTGCCAGCAGCCAAGAGGACAGGGGGCGCGGAAAACTGTTTTTT. It specifies CASSQEDRGRGKLFF.

The chain employs TRBV7-9 and TRBJ2-6; 8 bases fit TRBD1. V was pared by 6 bases and J by 4 bases, with 11 bases of the junction left unmatched. Germline CDR1 SEHNR, CDR2 FQNEAQ (reference sequence). This CDR3 comprises 17 residues. For the CDR3, the DNA is TGTGCCAGCAGTATCGGACAGGGTACGCGGGGGGCCAACGTCCTGACTTTC. Its protein is CASSIGQGTRGANVLTF.

The V gene is TRBV20-1, the J gene TRBJ2-1; D possibly corresponds to TRBD2 (6 bases). The germline V gene has CDR1 DFQATT and CDR2 SNEGSKA (reference sequence). V was trimmed by 4 bases and J by 9 bases, leaving 10 bases between them. The CDR3 runs 11 residues. The CDR3 nucleotides are TGCAGTGCTAACATAGCGGCTGAGCAGTTCTTC. Translation gives CSANIAAEQFF.

This clone has a single count. This chain connects TRBV5-8 to TRBJ2-3; TRBD2 might be the D (6 bases). V dropped 0 bases and J dropped 2 bases, with 13 bases sitting between them. CDR1 and CDR2 from the germline V gene are SGHTS and YDEGEE. The CDR3 spans 16 residues. CDR3 sequence: CASSLGKGGFTDTQYF. The CDR3 DNA reads as TGTGCCAGCAGCTTGGGGAAGGGAGGTTTCACAGATACGCAGTATTTT.

This chain uses TRBV6-4 with TRBJ1-2; TRBD1 aligns across 7 bases. Germline V gives CDR1 MRHNA, CDR2 SNTAGT. This CDR3 has 15 amino acids. V was pared by 0 bases and J by 4 bases, with 5 bases of the junction left unmatched. CDR3 residues: CASSDSPGQTYGYTF. The CDR3 DNA is TGTGCCAGCAGTGACTCTCCGGGACAGACCTATGGCTACACCTTC.

This chain connects TRBV9 to TRBJ2-1, with TRBD2 as a possible D gene (5 bases). Germline V gene sequence: CDR1 SGDLS, CDR2 YYNGEE. Trimming pared 3 bases from V and 10 bases from J, leaving 17 bases between. CDR3 length: 14 residues. The CDR3 sequence: CASSDLTAGGEQFF. The CDR3 nucleotides are TGTGCCAGCAGCGACCTCACCGCGGGTGGAGAGCAGTTCTTC.

This clone was observed once. The gene calls are TRBV2 and TRBJ2-3, with 14 bases lining up with TRBD2. Germline assignment: CDR1 SNHLY and CDR2 FYNNEI. Trimming at V came to 6 bases and at J to 6 bases, leaving 8 bases not matched to a gene. The CDR3 has 16 residues. CDR3 in amino acids: CASRGTSGGFIDTQYF. CDR3 nucleotides: TGTGCCAGCAGGGGGACTAGCGGGGGCTTCATCGATACGCAGTATTTT.

The genes are TRBV5-1 and TRBJ2-1; 10 bases map to TRBD2. The CDR3 contains 17 residues. Trimming at V came to 3 bases and at J to 10 bases, leaving 16 bases not matched to a gene. CDR1 and CDR2 from the germline V gene are SGHRS and YFSETQ. CDR3 sequence reads: CASSSSPTSGPRGEQFF. The CDR3 DNA follows: TGCGCCAGCAGCTCATCCCCGACTAGCGGGCCCCGAGGCGAGCAGTTCTTC.

The CDR3 loop is CASSPGIAGSTDTQYF. CDR3 DNA sequence: TGTGCCAGCAGCCCGGGTATAGCGGGGAGCACAGATACGCAGTATTTT. This rearrangement joins TRBV7-9 to TRBJ2-3, with 8 nucleotides matching TRBD2. The CDR3 length is 16 residues. Germline trimming cut 5 bases from V and 0 bases from J; bases unmatched to any gene: 7. Germline V gene lookup returns CDR1 SEHNR and CDR2 FQNEAQ (reference sequence).

The chain combines TRBV18 with TRBJ2-1; 11 positions match TRBD2. Germline V CDR1 and CDR2: KGHSH, LQKENI. V trimming: 1 base; J trimming: 6 bases; junction bases outside the gene matches: 5. The CDR3 sequence is 16 residues long. The CDR3: CASSPRSGRASNEQFF. In DNA form, the CDR3 reads TGTGCCAGCTCACCACGTAGCGGGAGGGCCTCCAATGAGCAGTTCTTC.

A note on this clone: Other DNA sequences in the sample encode the same CDR3. The CDR3, as DNA: TGTGCCAGTAGTATTATCTCAGGTCCCGACGGGGAGCTGTTTTTT. It yields the protein CASSIISGPDGELFF. The rearrangement uses TRBV19 and TRBJ2-2; D unresolved. CDR1 is LNHDA and CDR2 is SQIVND in the germline V gene (reference sequence). The germline V and J ends were trimmed by 3 bases and 7 bases, with 15 bases remaining between them. CDR3 length: 15 residues.

The chain combines TRBV2 with TRBJ2-2; D gene ambiguous. Trimming removed 6 bases from V and 1 base from J, with 15 bases in between. The germline gives CDR1 SNHLY, CDR2 FYNNEI. The CDR3 totals 16 residues. CDR3 amino acids: CASSDEARGNTGELFF. The CDR3 coding sequence is TGTGCCAGCAGCGACGAGGCAAGAGGGAACACCGGGGAGCTGTTTTTT.

About this clone itself: One end of the junction varies from germline; a read error may be responsible. J is TRBJ1-2 and V is TRBV2; TRBD1 agrees at 9 bases. The CDR3 covers 11 residues. Germline loops: CDR1 SNHLY, CDR2 FYNNEI. CDR3 bases: TGTGCCAGCAGACCTAAGGACAGGGGCCCATTC. Translated: CASRPKDRGPF. Full variable domain (rest looked up from reference TRBV2 and TRBJ1-2): EPEVTQTPSHQVTQMGQEVILRCVPISNHLYFYWYRQILGQKVEFLVSFYNNEISEKSEIFDDQFSVERPDGSNFTLKIRSTKLEDSAMYFCASRPKDRGPFGSGTRLTVV.

The chain links TRBV28 to TRBJ1-3, with 7 positions matching TRBD1. The CDR3 loop spans 15 amino acids. Trimming at V came to 7 bases and at J to 0 bases, leaving 6 bases not matched to a gene. Germline CDR1 MDHEN, CDR2 SYDVKM. The CDR3 spells CASIQGGVSGNTIYF. In nucleotides, the CDR3 is TGTGCCAGCATCCAGGGGGGAGTCTCTGGAAACACCATATATTTT.

Only one count was recorded for this clone. This rearrangement joins TRBV12-3 or TRBV12-4 to TRBJ1-6; possibly TRBD1 for D (5 bases). The CDR3 consists of 13 residues. With 8 bases removed from V and 6 bases from J, the gap between germline ends came to 11 bases. The CDR3 DNA follows: TGTGCCAGCGGACACGACCTTAATTCACCCCTCCACTTT. Translation: CASGHDLNSPLHF.

The rearrangement links TRBV5-8 to TRBJ2-7, with 10 bases fitting TRBD2. This CDR3 contains 14 residues. The junction had 6 bases not matched to a gene; V was cut back by 6 bases and J by 3 bases. Germline V CDR1 and CDR2: SGHTS, YDEGEE. The chain's CDR3 is CASTRLAGLYEQYF. DNA for the CDR3: TGTGCCAGCACCAGACTAGCGGGCCTCTACGAGCAGTACTTC. The whole variable domain, filled in from reference TRBV5-8 and TRBJ2-7, reads EAGVTQSPTHLIKTRGQQATLRCSPISGHTSVYWYQQALGLGLQFLLWYDEGEERNRGNFPPRFSGRQFPNYSSELNVNALELEDSALYLCASTRLAGLYEQYFGPGTRLTVT.

CDR3 sequence: CASSPSDGGSGNTIYF. CDR3 sequence (DNA): TGTGCCAGCTCACCATCCGACGGGGGCTCTGGAAACACCATATATTTT. The V call is TRBV18, the J call TRBJ1-3; weak D call: TRBD1 (5 bases). V gave up 2 bases and J gave up 0 bases, with 11 bases separating them. CDR3 size: 16 residues. CDR1 and CDR2 (germline): KGHSH, LQKENI.

The chain uses TRBV19 and TRBJ1-1; D ambiguous. The CDR3 totals 11 residues. V was clipped by 4 bases and J by 3 bases, with 3 bases between them. The V gene's germline CDR1 is LNHDA and CDR2 SQIVND (reference sequence). The DNA of the CDR3 is TGTGCCAGTAGTAGAGACACTGAAGCTTTCTTT. Translated, it gives CASSRDTEAFF. The whole variable domain, filled in from reference TRBV19 and TRBJ1-1, reads DGGITQSPKYLFRKEGQNVTLSCEQNLNHDAMYWYRQDPGQGLRLIYYSQIVNDFQKGDIAEGYSVSREKKESFPLTVTSAQKNPTAFYLCASSRDTEAFFGQGTRLTVV.

As for this clone: Other DNA sequences of this sample code for an identical CDR3. This chain connects TRBV19 to TRBJ2-5; 8 bases map to TRBD2. Trimming took 4 bases from V and 5 from J; bases not matched to a gene: 3. CDR1 and CDR2 from the germline V gene are LNHDA and SQIVND (reference sequence). CDR3 length equals 13 residues. This chain's CDR3 is CASSSGLAETQYF. The CDR3 bases are TGTGCCAGTAGTAGTGGACTAGCTGAGACCCAGTACTTC.

This clone was detected only once. The V gene is TRBV19, the J gene TRBJ2-1, with TRBD2 matching over 8 bases. Germline values: CDR1 LNHDA, CDR2 SQIVND (reference sequence). V trimming: 1 base; J trimming: 3 bases; junction bases outside the gene matches: 5. The CDR3 is 16 amino acids. The CDR3 region is CASSIVGTSGYNEQFF. The CDR3 bases are TGTGCCAGTAGTATAGTAGGAACTAGCGGCTACAATGAGCAGTTCTTC.

This clone was seen a single time. V is TRBV29-1 and J is TRBJ2-2; TRBD2 agrees at 11 bases. Germline CDR1 SQVTM, CDR2 ANQGSEA. V lost 7 bases to trimming and J lost 1 base; unmatched junction nucleotides: 2. CDR3 length equals 14 residues. CDR3 residues: CSGGTSGNTGELFF. CDR3 nucleotides: TGCAGCGGGGGGACTAGCGGGAACACCGGGGAGCTGTTTTTT.

The chain carries TRBV6-5 and TRBJ2-1, with D possibly TRBD1 on 6 matching bases. Trimming removed 10 bases from V and 7 bases from J, with 17 bases in between. The CDR3 runs 13 residues. Germline-derived CDR1 and CDR2 are MNHEY and SVGAGI. As DNA, the CDR3 is TGTGCCACCTGGGGGCTGAGTAGGAATGAGCAGTTCTTC. Translated, it gives CATWGLSRNEQFF.

The rearrangement links TRBV6-6 to TRBJ2-5; D may be TRBD2 (5 bases). Germline assignment: CDR1 MNHNY and CDR2 SVGAGI (reference sequence). The CDR3 is 13 amino acids. Trimming left V 4 bases short and J 2 bases short, with 8 bases between. The CDR3 nucleotides read TGTGCCAGCAGTTCCACTAGACAAGAGACCCAGTACTTC. It translates to CASSSTRQETQYF.

The J gene is TRBJ2-5, the V gene TRBV7-9, with TRBD2 matching over 8 bases. CDR3 length: 14 residues. V shed 3 bases and J 1 base; nucleotides not matched to a gene: 1. The germline gives CDR1 SEHNR, CDR2 FQNEAQ (reference sequence). The CDR3 loop reads CASSFSGTQETQYF. The CDR3 region has the DNA TGTGCCAGCAGCTTTAGCGGGACCCAAGAGACCCAGTACTTC.

V and J are TRBV7-3 and TRBJ1-3; D not certain. CDR1 and CDR2 from the germline V gene are SGHTA and FQGTGA. The CDR3 sequence is 15 residues long. Trimming removed 1 base at V and 6 bases at J, with 13 bases between. The CDR3 nucleotides read TGTGCCAGCAGCTTAAGTAGAGGAGCTAAAAACACCATATATTTT. Translated, it gives CASSLSRGAKNTIYF.

This chain uses TRBV20-1 with TRBJ1-1; maybe TRBD1 (5 bases). CDR1 and CDR2 from the germline V gene are DFQATT and SNEGSKA (reference sequence). Trimming removed 3 bases from V and 8 bases from J, with 19 bases in between. This CDR3 is built from 14 residues. CDR3 loop: CSASLPAGYGEAFF. The CDR3 coding sequence is TGCAGTGCTAGTCTCCCCGCAGGGTACGGCGAAGCTTTCTTT.

The chain couples TRBV12-3 or TRBV12-4 to TRBJ2-3; 7 nucleotides match TRBD1. V was pared by 4 bases and J by 5 bases, with 3 bases of the junction left unmatched. The CDR3 loop spans 13 amino acids. Here the CDR3 reads CASSSTGVDTQYF. The CDR3 DNA reads as TGTGCCAGCAGTTCTACAGGGGTAGATACGCAGTATTTT.

This chain links TRBV7-2 with TRBJ2-5; D unresolved. Germline V gives CDR1 SGHTA, CDR2 FQGNSA. Trimming removed 6 bases at V and 5 bases at J, with 7 bases between. CDR3 size: 11 residues. The CDR3, as DNA: TGTGCCAGCAGTTTCTCGGAGACCCAGTACTTC. As protein: CASSFSETQYF. Based on the CDR3 plus reference TRBV7-2 and TRBJ2-5, the full variable domain is GAGVSQSPSNKVTEKGKDVELRCDPISGHTALYWYRQSLGQGLEFLIYFQGNSAPDKSGLPSDRFSAERTGGSVSTLTIQRTQQEDSAVYLCASSFSETQYFGPGTRLLVL.

The chain couples TRBV6-4 to TRBJ2-1; D might be TRBD2 (5 bases). Germline V lookup: CDR1 MRHNA, CDR2 SNTAGT. The CDR3 consists of 13 residues. The germline V and J ends were trimmed by 4 bases and 9 bases, with 13 bases remaining between them. For the CDR3, the DNA is TGTGCCAGCAGTGCCCTAATAGGAGGTGAGCAGTTCTTC. The encoded protein is CASSALIGGEQFF.